The 32 T cell receptor beta chains given below trace back to one sample, sequenced in a study of T cell responses to AZD1222 COVID-19 vaccine. TCRdb's table, derived via immunoSEQ multiplex PCR, lists solely in-frame clones and lacks some. The table includes about 92,000 clones, 88% detected once. Sequencing used peripheral blood, obtained on day 0 of MenACWY control vaccination. The receptors shown here come from an adult in good health.

J is TRBJ1-1 and V is TRBV29-1, with 8 positions matching TRBD1. V lost 2 bases, J lost 1 base, and 3 bases stayed unmatched. The CDR3 consists of 14 residues. CDR1 is SQVTM and CDR2 is ANQGSEA in the germline V gene. DNA of the CDR3: TGCAGCGTTGAACGGGGGACAGGGAACACTGAAGCTTTCTTT. As protein: CSVERGTGNTEAFF. Filled out from reference TRBV29-1 and TRBJ1-1, the complete variable domain reads SAVISQKPSRDICQRGTSLTIQCQVDSQVTMMFWYRQQPGQSLTLIATANQGSEATYESGFVIDKFPISRPNLTFSTLTVSNMSPEDSSIYLCSVERGTGNTEAFFGQGTRLTVV.

This clone came up once. The gene calls are TRBV19 and TRBJ2-2; D uncertain. The CDR3 loop spans 13 amino acids. Germline CDR1 and CDR2: LNHDA and SQIVND (reference sequence). V lost 6 bases to trimming and J lost 2 bases, with 7 bases between them. The CDR3 here is CASSPSNTGELFF. CDR3 DNA: TGTGCCAGTAGCCCTTCAAACACCGGGGAGCTGTTTTTT. The whole variable domain, remainder taken from reference TRBV19 and TRBJ2-2, is DGGITQSPKYLFRKEGQNVTLSCEQNLNHDAMYWYRQDPGQGLRLIYYSQIVNDFQKGDIAEGYSVSREKKESFPLTVTSAQKNPTAFYLCASSPSNTGELFFGEGSRLTVL.

Written as DNA, the CDR3 is TGCAGCGTCCAAGGGCACACCGAGAACACTGAAGCTTTCTTT. Amino acid sequence: CSVQGHTENTEAFF. The rearrangement links TRBV29-1 to TRBJ1-1; D remains ambiguous. This CDR3 is built from 14 residues. Germline lookup yields CDR1 SQVTM and CDR2 ANQGSEA. V lost 6 bases, J lost 1 base, and 15 bases lay in between. The variable domain in full, completed from reference TRBV29-1 and TRBJ1-1, reads SAVISQKPSRDICQRGTSLTIQCQVDSQVTMMFWYRQQPGQSLTLIATANQGSEATYESGFVIDKFPISRPNLTFSTLTVSNMSPEDSSIYLCSVQGHTENTEAFFGQGTRLTVV.

The V gene is TRBV7-3, the J gene TRBJ1-2, with 7 bases that match TRBD1. V was clipped by 2 bases and J by 7 bases; unmatched bases: 4. Germline V gives CDR1 SGHTA, CDR2 FQGTGA. The CDR3 sequence is 13 residues long. CDR3 in DNA: TGTGCCAGCAGCTTACGACAGGGTAGTGGCTACACCTTC. Protein: CASSLRQGSGYTF.

The chain has TRBV4-2 and TRBJ1-6; D unclear. This CDR3 comprises 12 residues. The germline V gene has CDR1 LGHNA and CDR2 YNFKEQ. V gave up 0 bases and J gave up 16 bases, with 10 bases separating them. The CDR3 sequence: CASSQEKTPLHF. The CDR3 coding sequence is TGTGCCAGCAGCCAAGAAAAGACCCCTCTCCACTTT.

The chain combines TRBV7-2 with TRBJ1-1; TRBD1 is a possible D gene (5 bases). This CDR3 spans 15 amino acids. Germline V CDR1 and CDR2: SGHTA, FQGNSA. V was pared by 1 base and J by 4 bases, with 13 bases between. The CDR3 DNA reads as TGTGCCAGCAGCTTAGATGGACACCCGGGCACTGAAGCTTTCTTT. Protein product: CASSLDGHPGTEAFF.

The chain employs TRBV30 and TRBJ1-1, with a weak D call TRBD1 (5 bases). V dropped 4 bases and J dropped 1 base, with 10 bases sitting between them. This CDR3 has 13 residues. Germline values: CDR1 GTSNPN, CDR2 SVGIG (reference sequence). CDR3 nucleotide sequence: TGTGCCTGGATCAATCAGGGGAACACTGAAGCTTTCTTT. Protein product: CAWINQGNTEAFF. Full variable domain (outside the CDR3, taken from reference TRBV30 and TRBJ1-1): SQTIHQWPATLVQPVGSPLSLECTVEGTSNPNLYWYRQAAGRGLQLLFYSVGIGQISSEVPQNLSASRPQDRQFILSSKKLLLSDSGFYLCAWINQGNTEAFFGQGTRLTVV.

The rearrangement joins TRBV19 to TRBJ1-5; the D is unclear. V gave up 4 bases and J gave up 3 bases, with 16 bases separating them. The CDR3 runs to 16 residues. The germline V gene encodes CDR1 LNHDA and CDR2 SQIVND (reference sequence). CDR3 loop: CASSSPSWGSNQPQHF. The DNA of the CDR3 is TGTGCCAGTAGTAGCCCGAGTTGGGGATCCAATCAGCCCCAGCATTTT.

The rearrangement joins TRBV5-4 to TRBJ1-1; 7 bases fit TRBD1. With V trimmed by 4 bases and J by 6 bases, 9 bases remained unmatched. Per germline, CDR1 SGHNT and CDR2 YYREEE (reference sequence). CDR3 length: 14 residues. DNA for the CDR3: TGTGCCAGCAGCGGGGACAGAGGGGGCCCTGAAGCTTTCTTT. It translates to CASSGDRGGPEAFF.

The CDR3 DNA is TGTGCCAGCAGCTTAGTAGGGGGGGACACCGGGGAGCTGTTTTTT. Residues: CASSLVGGDTGELFF. The rearrangement joins TRBV7-8 to TRBJ2-2, with D possibly TRBD2 on 7 matching bases. Trimming removed 1 base at V and 3 bases at J, with 9 bases between. The CDR3 totals 15 residues. Germline CDR1 reads SGHVS; CDR2 reads FQNEAQ. The entire variable domain, with the rest obtained from reference TRBV7-8 and TRBJ2-2, is as follows: GAGVSQSPRYKVAKRGQDVALRCDPISGHVSLFWYQQALGQGPEFLTYFQNEAQLDKSGLPSDRFFAERPEGSVSTLKIQRTQQEDSAVYLCASSLVGGDTGELFFGEGSRLTVL.

The chain is built from TRBV19 and TRBJ1-3; tentatively, D is TRBD1 (5 bases). The CDR3 length is 13 residues. Germline V gene data show CDR1 as LNHDA and CDR2 as SQIVND (reference sequence). Between the trimmed V and J ends, which lost 4 bases and 6 bases, there was a span of 10 bases. The CDR3 DNA is TGTGCCAGTAGTACGGCAGGGATAAACACCATATATTTT. Translation: CASSTAGINTIYF.

This chain joins TRBV28 and TRBJ2-3, with a possible D match to TRBD2 (5 bases). Per the germline V gene, CDR1 is MDHEN and CDR2 is SYDVKM. The ends were cut back, 7 bases at V and 0 bases at J, with 14 bases in the middle. There are 15 residues in the CDR3. The CDR3 nucleotides are TGTGCCAGCATCCCCCCCGGGATTAGCACAGATACGCAGTATTTT. This codes for CASIPPGISTDTQYF.

This chain uses TRBV5-6 with TRBJ2-7; D unresolved. The CDR3 extends over 16 amino acids. Germline CDR1 SGHDT, CDR2 YYEEEE. With 4 bases removed from V and 2 bases from J, the gap between germline ends came to 19 bases. The CDR3 DNA follows: TGTGCCAGCAGCCCGAACACCCTCATTAGAGCCTACGAGCAGTACTTC. Amino acid sequence: CASSPNTLIRAYEQYF.

Only one count was recorded for this clone. The rearrangement uses TRBV18 and TRBJ2-1; 8 nucleotides line up with TRBD2. Losses at the gene ends were 6 bases for V and 7 bases for J; bases not matched to a gene: 2. Germline V gene sequence: CDR1 KGHSH, CDR2 LQKENI. The CDR3 contains 12 residues. The CDR3 sequence is CASSTGGNEQFF. CDR3 bases: TGTGCCAGCTCGACGGGGGGGAATGAGCAGTTCTTC.

The CDR3 DNA follows: TGCAGTGCGCCGACAGGAAATGGCTACACCTTC. Translating gives CSAPTGNGYTF. V is TRBV20-1 and J is TRBJ1-2; tentatively, D is TRBD1 (6 bases). The CDR3 contains 11 residues. CDR1 and CDR2 from the germline V gene are DFQATT and SNEGSKA (reference sequence). Trimming shortened V by 6 bases and J by 6 bases, and 11 bases separated the two germline ends.

V is TRBV2 and J is TRBJ1-2; a possible D gene is TRBD1 (6 bases). CDR1 is SNHLY, CDR2 FYNNEI, per germline. The V and J ends lost 6 bases and 6 bases respectively, with 11 bases between them. This CDR3 region has 12 residues. CDR3 protein: CASSSSGDGYTF. As DNA, the CDR3 is TGTGCCAGCAGCTCGTCAGGGGATGGCTACACCTTC.

The rearrangement links TRBV19 to TRBJ1-2; no reliable D call. Germline lookup yields CDR1 LNHDA and CDR2 SQIVND (reference sequence). The V end lost 5 bases, the J end lost 7 bases, and 20 bases lay between the germline ends. CDR3 size: 15 residues. The CDR3 bases are TGTGCCAGTAGTCCACGGGCGCGGACTGGCGGTGGCTACACCTTC. This translates into CASSPRARTGGGYTF.

The chain is built from TRBV9 and TRBJ2-3; D unclear. The CDR3 extends over 13 amino acids. The V end lost 6 bases, the J end lost 4 bases, and 12 bases lay between the germline ends. CDR1 SGDLS and CDR2 YYNGEE come from the germline V gene. The CDR3 region is CASTPGSSDTQYF. CDR3 coding DNA: TGTGCCAGCACCCCCGGGTCCTCAGATACGCAGTATTTT. The variable domain in full, with the rest retrieved from reference TRBV9 and TRBJ2-3, is DSGVTQTPKHLITATGQRVTLRCSPRSGDLSVYWYQQSLDQGLQFLIQYYNGEERAKGNILERFSAQQFPDLHSELNLSSLELGDSALYFCASTPGSSDTQYFGPGTRLTVL.

The chain recombines TRBV7-8 with TRBJ1-5; the D is unclear. This CDR3 has 12 residues. V was clipped by 3 bases and J by 1 base, with 1 base between them. Looked up from germline, CDR1 is SGHVS and CDR2 is FQNEAQ. In DNA form, the CDR3 reads TGTGCCAGCAGCTTCAGCAATCAGCCCCAGCATTTT. Translating gives CASSFSNQPQHF.

The chain is built from TRBV28 and TRBJ1-1; the D is unclear. The CDR3 spans 15 residues. The V end was cut by 8 bases, the J end by 3 bases, with 19 bases between. Germline V gene lookup returns CDR1 MDHEN and CDR2 SYDVKM. This CDR3 reads CASPSLDGLDTEAFF. CDR3 DNA sequence: TGTGCCAGCCCCTCATTGGACGGTTTGGACACTGAAGCTTTCTTT.

The chain recombines TRBV6-1 with TRBJ1-1; unclear D gene. The V gene lost 3 bases and the J gene lost 11 bases, with 13 bases spanning the gap. There are 12 residues in the CDR3. Per germline, CDR1 MNHNS and CDR2 SASEGT. The DNA of the CDR3 is TGTGCCAGCAGTGACCAAGGTGAGATCGCTTTCTTT. Its translation is CASSDQGEIAFF.

V gene TRBV7-3 combines with J gene TRBJ2-2; 10 bases match TRBD2. V lost 2 bases and J lost 4; bases outside the gene matches: 7. Per the germline V gene, CDR1 is SGHTA and CDR2 is FQGTGA. The CDR3 has 17 residues. As DNA, the CDR3 is TGTGCCAGCAGCTTACATGCGCTAGCGGGGGCCACCGGGGAGCTGTTTTTT. Amino acids: CASSLHALAGATGELFF.

The chain links TRBV7-3 to TRBJ2-2; perhaps TRBD2 as D (5 bases). Trimming pared 5 bases from V and 4 bases from J, leaving 17 bases between. This CDR3 has 16 amino acids. Germline CDR1 reads SGHTA; CDR2 reads FQGTGA. CDR3 region: CASSTVVAEGTGELFF. The DNA of the CDR3 is TGTGCCAGCAGCACCGTGGTAGCTGAGGGCACCGGGGAGCTGTTTTTT.

This chain links TRBV11-2 with TRBJ1-5, with no clear D. The CDR3 is 15 residues long. V was cut by 5 bases and J by 11 bases, with 22 bases left in between. Germline V CDR1 and CDR2: SGHAT, FQNNGV. The CDR3 sequence: CASSPSGSPRLAQHF. As DNA, the CDR3 is TGTGCCAGCAGCCCATCAGGTTCCCCACGGTTGGCCCAGCATTTT.

This rearrangement joins TRBV21-1 to TRBJ1-5. TRBV21-1 is given as a pseudogene. CDR3 length: 14 amino acids. The CDR3 DNA reads TGTGCCAGCAGCCAAACTTATAGCAATCAGCCCCAGCATTTT. This encodes CASSQTYSNQPQHF.

The chain uses TRBV4-3 and TRBJ1-3; 7 bases match TRBD1. Germline V gene sequence: CDR1 LGHNA, CDR2 YSLEER. The V and J ends lost 0 bases and 4 bases, in that order; junction bases with no gene match: 9. The CDR3 runs 17 residues. CDR3 residues: CASSQEPPRGKGNTIYF. CDR3 nucleotide sequence: TGCGCCAGCAGCCAAGAGCCCCCCAGGGGGAAAGGAAACACCATATATTTT.

On this clone itself: Relative to the germline gene, one junction end is altered; a read error may explain this. V usage is TRBV7-2 and J usage is TRBJ2-1, with 8 nucleotides matching TRBD2. Germline CDR1 SGHTA, CDR2 FQGNSA. The CDR3 covers 11 residues. The DNA of the CDR3 is TGTGCCAGCAGCCTAGCGGGCTTACAGTTCTTC. Protein sequence: CASSLAGLQFF.

The chain carries TRBV4-1 and TRBJ1-5; D is unresolved. V lost 4 bases to trimming and J lost 7 bases, with 17 bases between them. The CDR3 loop spans 15 amino acids. CDR1 MGHRA and CDR2 YSYEKL come from the germline V gene. CDR3 sequence (DNA): TGCGCCAGCAGCCTTACGGACGGCCCGGGACAGCCCCAGCATTTT. Amino acids: CASSLTDGPGQPQHF.

The chain links TRBV19 to TRBJ1-2; a possible D gene is TRBD1 (6 bases). Deletions cut 7 bases from V and 8 bases from J, with 14 bases between. From germline, CDR1 is LNHDA and CDR2 SQIVND (reference sequence). This CDR3 comprises 12 residues. The CDR3 DNA is TGTGCCAGTATGCGACAGGAAGGAGGCTACACCTTC. It translates to CASMRQEGGYTF.

The V and J genes are TRBV6-4 and TRBJ2-1, with D hard to call. Trimming removed 3 bases from V and 5 bases from J, with 11 bases in between. Germline CDR1 reads MRHNA; CDR2 reads SNTAGT. The CDR3 is 14 amino acids. The CDR3 region is CASSELPLNNEQFF. Written as DNA, the CDR3 is TGTGCCAGCAGTGAACTCCCCCTGAACAATGAGCAGTTCTTC.

This chain links TRBV7-9 with TRBJ1-2, with 9 bases aligning to TRBD1. Germline values: CDR1 SEHNR, CDR2 FQNEAQ (reference sequence). V was clipped by 2 bases and J by 6 bases; unmatched bases: 7. The CDR3 spans 15 residues. CDR3 nucleotide sequence: TGTGCCAGCAGCTTAAGCACAGGGGGCGCGCATGGCTACACCTTC. Its translation is CASSLSTGGAHGYTF.

The rearrangement uses TRBV5-1 and TRBJ2-7; TRBD1 agrees at 9 bases. The CDR3 extends over 14 amino acids. CDR1 SGHRS and CDR2 YFSETQ come from the germline V gene. Unmatched junction bases numbered 3, after V lost 1 base and J lost 4 bases. CDR3 protein: CASSLRQGVYEQYF. As DNA, the CDR3 is TGCGCCAGCAGCTTGAGACAGGGGGTATACGAGCAGTACTTC.